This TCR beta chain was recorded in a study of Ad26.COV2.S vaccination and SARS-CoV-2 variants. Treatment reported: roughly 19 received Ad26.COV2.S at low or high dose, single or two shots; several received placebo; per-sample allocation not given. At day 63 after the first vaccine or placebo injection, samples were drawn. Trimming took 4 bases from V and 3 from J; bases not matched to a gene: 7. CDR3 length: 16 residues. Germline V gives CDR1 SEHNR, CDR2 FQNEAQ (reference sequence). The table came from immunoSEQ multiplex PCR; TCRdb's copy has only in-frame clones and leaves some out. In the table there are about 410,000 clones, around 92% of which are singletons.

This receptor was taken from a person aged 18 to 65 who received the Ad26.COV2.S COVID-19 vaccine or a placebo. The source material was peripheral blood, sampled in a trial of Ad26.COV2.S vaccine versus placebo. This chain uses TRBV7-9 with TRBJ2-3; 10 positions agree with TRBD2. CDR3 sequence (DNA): TGTGCCAGCAGCTCCTATAGCGGGGGGCGGACAGATACGCAGTATTTT. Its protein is CASSSYSGGRTDTQYF.